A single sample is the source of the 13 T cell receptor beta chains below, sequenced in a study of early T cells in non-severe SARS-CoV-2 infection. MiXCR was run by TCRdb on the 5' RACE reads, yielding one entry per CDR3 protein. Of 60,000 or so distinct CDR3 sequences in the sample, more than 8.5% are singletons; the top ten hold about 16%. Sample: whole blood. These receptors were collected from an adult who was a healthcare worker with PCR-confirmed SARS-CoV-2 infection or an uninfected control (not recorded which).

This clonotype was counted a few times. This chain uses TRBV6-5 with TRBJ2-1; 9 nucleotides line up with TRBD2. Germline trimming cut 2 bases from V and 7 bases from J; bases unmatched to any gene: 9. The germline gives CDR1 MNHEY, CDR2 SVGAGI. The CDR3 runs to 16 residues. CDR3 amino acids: CASSYNAGGRSNEQFF. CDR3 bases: TGTGCCAGCAGTTACAACGCGGGAGGGCGATCTAATGAGCAGTTCTTC.

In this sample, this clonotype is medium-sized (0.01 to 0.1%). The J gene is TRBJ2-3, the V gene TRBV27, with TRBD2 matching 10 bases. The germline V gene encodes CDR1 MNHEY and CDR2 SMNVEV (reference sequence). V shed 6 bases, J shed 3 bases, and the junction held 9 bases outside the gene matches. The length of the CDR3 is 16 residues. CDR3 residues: CASSHRASGSTDTQYF. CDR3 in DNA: TGTGCCAGCAGCCACAGGGCTAGCGGGAGTACAGATACGCAGTATTTT.

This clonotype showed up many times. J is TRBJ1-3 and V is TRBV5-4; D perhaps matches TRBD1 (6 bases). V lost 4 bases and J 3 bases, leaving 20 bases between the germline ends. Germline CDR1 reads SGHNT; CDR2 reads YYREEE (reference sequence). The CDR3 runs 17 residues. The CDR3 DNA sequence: TGTGCCAGCAGCCCCAATCCGACAGGTACACTTGGAAACACCATATATTTT. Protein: CASSPNPTGTLGNTIYF. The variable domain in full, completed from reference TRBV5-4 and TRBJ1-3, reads ETGVTQSPTHLIKTRGQQVTLRCSSQSGHNTVSWYQQALGQGPQFIFQYYREEENGRGNFPPRFSGLQFPNYSSELNVNALELDDSALYLCASSPNPTGTLGNTIYFGEGSWLTVV.

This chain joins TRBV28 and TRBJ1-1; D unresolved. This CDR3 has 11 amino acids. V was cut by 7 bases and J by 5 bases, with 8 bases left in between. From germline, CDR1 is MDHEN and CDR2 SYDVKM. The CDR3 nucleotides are TGTGCCAGCACAATCAGAACTGAAGCTTTCTTT. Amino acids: CASTIRTEAFF.

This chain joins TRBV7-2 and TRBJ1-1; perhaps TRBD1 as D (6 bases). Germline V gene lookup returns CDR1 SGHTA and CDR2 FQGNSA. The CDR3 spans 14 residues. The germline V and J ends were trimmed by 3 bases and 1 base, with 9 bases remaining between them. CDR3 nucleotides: TGTGCCAGCAGCTTGAGACAGGAGAACACTGAAGCTTTCTTT. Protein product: CASSLRQENTEAFF.

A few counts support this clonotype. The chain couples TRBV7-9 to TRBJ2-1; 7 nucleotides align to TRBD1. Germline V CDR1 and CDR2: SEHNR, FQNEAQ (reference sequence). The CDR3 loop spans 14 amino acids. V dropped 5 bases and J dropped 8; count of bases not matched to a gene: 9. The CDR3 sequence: CASSETGTVDEQFF. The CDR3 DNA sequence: TGTGCCAGCAGCGAGACAGGGACAGTGGATGAGCAGTTCTTC.

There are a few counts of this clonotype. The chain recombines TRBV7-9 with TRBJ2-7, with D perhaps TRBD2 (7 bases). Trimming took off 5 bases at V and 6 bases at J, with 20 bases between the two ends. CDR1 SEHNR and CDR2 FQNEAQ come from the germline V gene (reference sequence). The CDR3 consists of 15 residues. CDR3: CASSPGGYGGGEQYF. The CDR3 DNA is TGTGCCAGCAGCCCGGGGGGTTACGGGGGCGGCGAGCAGTACTTC.

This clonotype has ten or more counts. CDR3 DNA: TGTGCCAGCAGCTCAGTGGTGTACCAGCCCACCTTC. This sequence encodes CASSSVVYQPTF. The rearrangement joins TRBV7-9 to TRBJ1-2; D gene ambiguous. V was pared by 4 bases and J by 13 bases, with 16 bases between. CDR3 length: 12 amino acids. Per the germline V gene, CDR1 is SEHNR and CDR2 is FQNEAQ (reference sequence).

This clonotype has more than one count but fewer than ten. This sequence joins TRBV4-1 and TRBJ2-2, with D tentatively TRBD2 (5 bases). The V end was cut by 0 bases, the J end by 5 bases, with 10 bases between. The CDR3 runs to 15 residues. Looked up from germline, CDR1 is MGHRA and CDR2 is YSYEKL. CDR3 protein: CASSQDQRRTGELFF. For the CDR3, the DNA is TGCGCCAGCAGCCAAGATCAGCGGCGTACCGGGGAGCTGTTTTTT.

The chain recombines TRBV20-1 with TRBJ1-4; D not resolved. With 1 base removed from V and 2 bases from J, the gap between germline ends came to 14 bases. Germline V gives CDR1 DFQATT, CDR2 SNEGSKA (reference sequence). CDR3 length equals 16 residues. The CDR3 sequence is CSARVGIASTNEKLFF. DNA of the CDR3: TGCAGTGCTAGAGTTGGGATCGCGAGTACTAATGAAAAACTGTTTTTT.

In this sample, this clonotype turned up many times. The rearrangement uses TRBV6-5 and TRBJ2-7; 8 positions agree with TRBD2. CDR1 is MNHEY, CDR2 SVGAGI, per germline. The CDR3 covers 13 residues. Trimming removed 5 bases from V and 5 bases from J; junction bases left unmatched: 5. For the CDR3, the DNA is TGTGCCAGCAGTCCCCCGGGGGGGGACGAGCAGTACTTC. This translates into CASSPPGGDEQYF.

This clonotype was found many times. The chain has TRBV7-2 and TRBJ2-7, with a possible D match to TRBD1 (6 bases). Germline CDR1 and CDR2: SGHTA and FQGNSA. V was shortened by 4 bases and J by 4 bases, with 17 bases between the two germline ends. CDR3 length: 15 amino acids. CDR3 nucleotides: TGTGCCAGCAGCTGGAAGACAGGATCAGAATACGAGCAGTACTTC. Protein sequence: CASSWKTGSEYEQYF.

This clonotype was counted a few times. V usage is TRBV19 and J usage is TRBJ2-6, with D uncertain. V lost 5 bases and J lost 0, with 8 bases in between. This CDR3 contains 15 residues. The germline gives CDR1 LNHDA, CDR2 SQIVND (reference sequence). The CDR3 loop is CASSAYFSGANVLTF. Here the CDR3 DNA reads TGTGCCAGTAGTGCCTACTTCTCTGGGGCCAACGTCCTGACTTTC.